These 14 T cell receptor beta chains originate from one sample sequenced in a study of T cell repertoires in cytomegalovirus infection. Their specific antigens are unknown. Via MiXCR, TCRdb re-called the reads, giving one row per CDR3 protein. The data show about 920,000 distinct CDR3 sequences, approximately 30% seen once. The sample consisted of cultured CD8+ T cells from PBMCs, taken from culture after CMV antigen stimulation. The source is a human donor in good health (CMV status not recorded). Some clones in this sample may be carry-over from other donors' samples.

This clonotype has just a few counts. The chain has TRBV6-5 and TRBJ2-1; D is unresolved. With 3 bases removed from V and 5 bases from J, the gap between germline ends came to 8 bases. The CDR3 contains 13 residues. The germline gives CDR1 MNHEY, CDR2 SVGAGI. DNA for the CDR3: TGTGCCAGCAGTTATGGGCCAAACAATGAGCAGTTCTTC. It codes for CASSYGPNNEQFF.

This rearrangement joins TRBV4-1 to TRBJ1-5; no definite D call. The CDR3 spans 14 residues. V gave up 5 bases and J gave up 0 bases, with 8 bases separating them. Germline V gene lookup returns CDR1 MGHRA and CDR2 YSYEKL. CDR3 protein: CASSDTVSNQPQHF. In DNA form, the CDR3 reads TGCGCCAGCAGCGATACAGTTAGCAATCAGCCCCAGCATTTT.

This chain links TRBV7-9 with TRBJ2-7; weak D call: TRBD1 (6 bases). V dropped 1 base and J dropped 3 bases, with 13 bases sitting between them. CDR1 SEHNR and CDR2 FQNEAQ come from the germline V gene (reference sequence). The CDR3 covers 15 residues. CDR3 DNA: TGTGCCAGCAGCTTAGTCGGCCCCAGGGGCTACGAGCAGTACTTC. Protein: CASSLVGPRGYEQYF.

This clonotype was observed a few times. The chain links TRBV2 to TRBJ2-7; D gene unclear. This CDR3 has 14 residues. The V gene lost 3 bases and the J gene lost 4 bases, with 13 bases spanning the gap. Germline V CDR1 and CDR2: SNHLY, FYNNEI. The CDR3 DNA reads TGTGCCAGCAGTGAGGGGATCATGGCTTACGAGCAGTACTTC. This translates into CASSEGIMAYEQYF. Combining the CDR3 with reference TRBV2 and TRBJ2-7 gives the whole variable domain EPEVTQTPSHQVTQMGQEVILRCVPISNHLYFYWYRQILGQKVEFLVSFYNNEISEKSEIFDDQFSVERPDGSNFTLKIRSTKLEDSAMYFCASSEGIMAYEQYFGPGTRLTVT.

V gene TRBV12-3 or TRBV12-4 combines with J gene TRBJ1-1; D possibly corresponds to TRBD1 (5 bases). The CDR3 contains 13 residues. Trimming took off 7 bases at V and 6 bases at J, with 15 bases between the two ends. The CDR3: CASMPYQGPEAFF. The CDR3 DNA follows: TGTGCCAGCATGCCTTATCAGGGTCCTGAAGCTTTCTTT.

The chain uses TRBV2 and TRBJ2-7; D gene uncertain. Germline-derived CDR1 and CDR2 are SNHLY and FYNNEI. V was cut by 3 bases and J by 0 bases, with 6 bases left in between. This CDR3 has 13 residues. The CDR3 spells CASSDRNSYEQYF. CDR3 sequence (DNA): TGTGCCAGCAGTGACCGAAACTCCTACGAGCAGTACTTC.

The chain links TRBV5-4 to TRBJ2-5, with 9 bases lining up with TRBD2. Germline CDR1 and CDR2: SGHNT and YYREEE (reference sequence). The trim removed 1 base at V and 0 bases at J, leaving 7 bases unmatched. The CDR3 sequence is 17 residues long. CDR3 protein: CASSLIYSSGNQETQYF. As DNA, the CDR3 is TGTGCCAGCAGCTTGATTTACTCTAGCGGGAACCAAGAGACCCAGTACTTC. Combining the CDR3 with reference TRBV5-4 and TRBJ2-5 gives the whole variable domain ETGVTQSPTHLIKTRGQQVTLRCSSQSGHNTVSWYQQALGQGPQFIFQYYREEENGRGNFPPRFSGLQFPNYSSELNVNALELDDSALYLCASSLIYSSGNQETQYFGPGTRLLVL.

The chain employs TRBV7-2 and TRBJ1-6; D possibly corresponds to TRBD1 (5 bases). Germline loops: CDR1 SGHTA, CDR2 FQGNSA. V shed 5 bases and J shed 2 bases, with 16 bases lying between them. CDR3 length: 17 amino acids. Here the CDR3 DNA reads TGTGCCAGCAGCCGGGGGGAGGGTGAACCCTATAATTCACCCCTCCACTTT. Amino acid sequence: CASSRGEGEPYNSPLHF. The variable domain in full, with the rest retrieved from reference TRBV7-2 and TRBJ1-6, is GAGVSQSPSNKVTEKGKDVELRCDPISGHTALYWYRQSLGQGLEFLIYFQGNSAPDKSGLPSDRFSAERTGGSVSTLTIQRTQQEDSAVYLCASSRGEGEPYNSPLHFGNGTRLTVT.

The table lists this clonotype with a few counts. As DNA, the CDR3 is TGTGCCAGCAGAGGACGGGCATCCTTCTCCTACGAGCAGTACTTC. This sequence encodes CASRGRASFSYEQYF. V is TRBV6-1 and J is TRBJ2-7; no clear D gene. V was trimmed by 6 bases and J by 0 bases, leaving 15 bases between them. This CDR3 has 15 amino acids. Germline CDR1 is MNHNS and CDR2 is SASEGT.

V and J are TRBV9 and TRBJ2-3, with 11 bases that match TRBD2. The germline CDR1 and CDR2 sequences are SGDLS and YYNGEE. J lost 2 bases, V lost 1 base, and 6 bases had no gene match. The CDR3 covers 17 residues. The CDR3 nucleotides read TGTGCCAGCAGCGTAACAGGGACTAGCGGCGTCACAGATACGCAGTATTTT. The encoded protein is CASSVTGTSGVTDTQYF.

V and J are TRBV7-3 and TRBJ2-5, with TRBD1 matching 7 bases. Trimming at V came to 4 bases and at J to 3 bases, leaving 8 bases not matched to a gene. CDR1 is SGHTA, CDR2 FQGTGA, per germline. The CDR3 is 15 residues long. The CDR3 region is CASSSHRGTEETQYF. The CDR3 DNA is TGTGCCAGCAGCTCGCACCGAGGGACAGAAGAGACCCAGTACTTC.

This clonotype has a count of ten or more. This sequence joins TRBV12-3 or TRBV12-4 and TRBJ2-7, with D possibly being TRBD1 (6 bases). Trimming removed 5 bases at V and 2 bases at J, with 13 bases between. The CDR3 is made up of 14 amino acids. CDR3 coding DNA: TGTGCCAGCAGTGGGGGCGCCCGTCCCTACGAGCAGTACTTC. Translated: CASSGGARPYEQYF.

CDR3 sequence: CASSQVIGGGDEQFF. The CDR3 DNA reads as TGCGCCAGCAGCCAAGTCATCGGGGGCGGCGATGAGCAGTTCTTC. This rearrangement joins TRBV4-1 to TRBJ2-1, with D perhaps given as TRBD1 or TRBD2 (6 bases each). Looked up from germline, CDR1 is MGHRA and CDR2 is YSYEKL. V shed 1 base and J shed 8 bases, with 15 bases lying between them. The CDR3 totals 15 residues.

This clonotype was counted only a few times. The CDR3 sequence: CSVETGNTGELFF. For the CDR3, the DNA is TGCAGCGTGGAGACAGGGAACACCGGGGAGCTGTTTTTT. This chain links TRBV29-1 with TRBJ2-2; D perhaps matches TRBD1 (6 bases). CDR1 and CDR2 (germline): SQVTM, ANQGSEA. V was pared by 6 bases and J by 1 base, with 9 bases between. CDR3 length: 13 residues.